The 8 T cell receptor beta chains given below trace back to one sample, sequenced in a study of blood T cell repertoires in COVID-19 (dated by TCRdb to 2020 to 2021). Libraries were built with the immunoSEQ multiplex PCR assay. TCRdb re-hosts the immuneACCESS table, in-frame sequences only. Its copies lack some clones; in the studies checked, an unresolved V gene accounts for under half of them, and the cause for the rest is not known. The sample table contains roughly 500,000 clones; only one count was recorded for nearly 90% of them. The ten most abundant clones make up around 0.9% of the sample. The specimen was peripheral blood. These TCRs come from a man between 18 and 29 years old with COVID-19, enrolled during active disease.

This rearrangement joins TRBV29-1 to TRBJ1-1; D not certain. CDR1 is SQVTM and CDR2 is ANQGSEA in the germline V gene. The V gene lost 4 bases and the J gene lost 3 bases, with 12 bases spanning the gap. CDR3 length equals 13 residues. CDR3 amino acids: CSVGRDWDTEAFF. The CDR3 DNA follows: TGCAGCGTTGGGCGGGATTGGGACACTGAAGCTTTCTTT.

This rearrangement joins TRBV5-4 to TRBJ2-7, with D tentatively TRBD2 (5 bases). CDR1 and CDR2 from the germline V gene are SGHNT and YYREEE (reference sequence). CDR3 length: 16 residues. The V gene lost 3 bases and the J gene lost 1 base, with 17 bases spanning the gap. The CDR3 DNA reads as TGTGCCAGCAGCTGGGCACCGGGGTTAATATCCTACGAGCAGTACTTC. Residues: CASSWAPGLISYEQYF.

The CDR3 DNA follows: TGTGCCAGCCAGGAGGGAATGAACACTGAAGCTTTCTTT. Translation gives CASQEGMNTEAFF. The chain carries TRBV28 and TRBJ1-1; D unresolved. The length of the CDR3 is 13 residues. V lost 8 bases, J lost 0 bases, and 10 bases lay in between. Germline CDR1 is MDHEN and CDR2 is SYDVKM.

The genes are TRBV21-1 and TRBJ2-7; TRBD2 is taken as the D call from the table, unchecked against the DNA. TRBV21-1 is assigned pseudogene status. This CDR3 is 16 amino acids long. As DNA, the CDR3 is TGTGCCAGCCGCCCTACGGACTTGAGGGAGCACTACGAGCAGTACTTC. This gives the protein CASRPTDLREHYEQYF.

The rearrangement uses TRBV18 and TRBJ2-5, with 11 nucleotides matching TRBD2. V was clipped by 0 bases and J by 1 base; unmatched bases: 1. CDR3 length equals 16 residues. Germline V gene sequence: CDR1 KGHSH, CDR2 LQKENI. CDR3 amino acids: CASSPPLAGAQETQYF. CDR3 nucleotide sequence: TGTGCCAGCTCACCACCACTAGCGGGAGCCCAAGAGACCCAGTACTTC. The complete variable domain, with remaining parts taken from reference TRBV18 and TRBJ2-5, reads NAGVMQNPRHLVRRRGQEARLRCSPMKGHSHVYWYRQLPEEGLKFMVYLQKENIIDESGMPKERFSAEFPKEGPSILRIQQVVRGDSAAYFCASSPPLAGAQETQYFGPGTRLLVL.

There are a few counts of this clone. The CDR3 is CASSRNTYEQYF. CDR3 nucleotide sequence: TGTGCCAGCTCACGCAACACCTACGAGCAGTACTTC. V and J are TRBV18 and TRBJ2-7; no firm D call. CDR1 KGHSH and CDR2 LQKENI come from the germline V gene. The ends were cut back, 4 bases at V and 2 bases at J, with 6 bases in the middle. This CDR3 is 12 amino acids long.

V usage is TRBV2 and J usage is TRBJ1-5; no reliable D call. V lost 5 bases to trimming and J lost 2 bases, with 13 bases between them. CDR1 is SNHLY, CDR2 FYNNEI, per germline. This CDR3 region has 15 residues. CDR3: CASSPSRVGNQPQHF. The CDR3 nucleotides read TGTGCCAGCAGTCCTTCGCGGGTTGGCAATCAGCCCCAGCATTTT. The complete variable domain, with remaining parts taken from reference TRBV2 and TRBJ1-5, reads EPEVTQTPSHQVTQMGQEVILRCVPISNHLYFYWYRQILGQKVEFLVSFYNNEISEKSEIFDDQFSVERPDGSNFTLKIRSTKLEDSAMYFCASSPSRVGNQPQHFGDGTRLSIL.

The V gene is TRBV6-5, the J gene TRBJ2-1, with TRBD1 matching 8 bases. The germline gives CDR1 MNHEY, CDR2 SVGAGI. The CDR3 length is 15 residues. The J segment lost 6 bases and the V segment lost 4 bases, leaving 8 bases of the junction unmatched. The CDR3 sequence: CASSWRRTGTNEQFF. The CDR3, as DNA: TGTGCCAGCAGTTGGAGGAGGACAGGGACCAATGAGCAGTTCTTC.